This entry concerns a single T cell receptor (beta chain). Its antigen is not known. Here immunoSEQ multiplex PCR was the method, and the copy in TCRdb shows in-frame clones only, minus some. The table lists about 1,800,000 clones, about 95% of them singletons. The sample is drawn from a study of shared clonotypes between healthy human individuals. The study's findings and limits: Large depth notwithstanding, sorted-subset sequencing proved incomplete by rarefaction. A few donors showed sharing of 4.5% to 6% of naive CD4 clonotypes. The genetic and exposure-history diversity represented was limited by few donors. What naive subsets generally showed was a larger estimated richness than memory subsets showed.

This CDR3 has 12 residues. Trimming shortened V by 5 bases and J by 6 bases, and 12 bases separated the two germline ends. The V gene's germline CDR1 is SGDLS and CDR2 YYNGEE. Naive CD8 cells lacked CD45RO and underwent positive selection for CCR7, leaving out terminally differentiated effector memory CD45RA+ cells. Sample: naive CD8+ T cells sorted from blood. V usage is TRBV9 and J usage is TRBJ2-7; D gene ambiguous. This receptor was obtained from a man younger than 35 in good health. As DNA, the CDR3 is TGTGCCAGCAGTGCCGATGTGGGCGAGCAGTACTTC. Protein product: CASSADVGEQYF.